The present TCR beta chain was sequenced within a study of cytomegalovirus exposure and HLA in healthy donors. As for the study in general: Early on, a data release was issued that held about 85 million unique TCRs from HLA-typed donors.

The CDR3 spans 15 residues. The V gene end was trimmed by 5 bases and the J gene end by 6 bases; junction bases not matched to a gene: 12. Germline CDR1 SEHNR, CDR2 FQNEAQ (reference sequence). Note on this clone: Its antigen is undetermined.

Whole-study findings and limits: Per a prior analysis, the majority of TCR beta V segments were productive roughly 87% or roughly 30% of the time. Follow-up analysis seemed to connect common viral pathogens with several of the most significant clusters identified. Cytomegalovirus association was assigned to more than 150 TCR beta chains.

PCR used 60 Vbeta primers and 13 Jbeta primers. Sequencing used immunoSEQ multiplex PCR; TCRdb keeps in-frame clones, though not all of them. In the table there are 200,000 to 300,000 clones, over 75% of which are singletons. This sequence was found in a boy aged 10-17 years in good health and CMV-seronegative. This rearrangement joins TRBV7-9 to TRBJ2-7; TRBD2 aligns across 8 bases. Sequencing was carried out using PBMCs. CDR3 DNA: TGTGCCAGCAGCCCCGGGGGGGGAAATAAGGGCGAGCAGTACTTC. Translating it yields CASSPGGGNKGEQYF.